This TCR beta chain was sequenced during a study of blood T cells in healthy people across ages. V lost 5 bases to trimming and J lost 4 bases, with 15 bases between them. From germline, CDR1 is SEHNR and CDR2 FQNEAQ (reference sequence). The CDR3 runs to 15 residues. A sample-barcoded 5' primer and a J-beta primer mix were used in a second PCR of about 6 to 12 cycles. A single record per CDR3 protein comes from TCRdb applying MiXCR to the 5' RACE reads. The data contain approximately 820,000 distinct CDR3 sequences, around 45% of them seen just once; the ten biggest clones take up about a fifth. The sample comprised blood. This TCR came from a man aged 55-75 years in good health. The chain uses TRBV7-9 and TRBJ1-3; D is possibly TRBD1 (6 bases). The CDR3 coding sequence is TGTGCCAGCAGCCCAACAGGGTTCGCAGGAAACACCATATATTTT. Protein sequence: CASSPTGFAGNTIYF.